Shown below are 10 T cell receptor beta chains from a single sample sequenced in a study of blood T cells in healthy people across ages. For the second PCR, which ran for roughly 6 to 12 cycles, a sample-barcoded 5' primer and a J-beta primer mix were used. TCRdb used MiXCR to reprocess the 5' RACE reads, holding one entry per CDR3 protein. The sample yields about 830,000 distinct CDR3 sequences, 62% seen once. Sequencing input: blood. Receptors were obtained from a man aged 25 to 45 in good health.

This chain links TRBV6-5 with TRBJ2-1; 14 bases line up with TRBD2. The J segment lost 7 bases and the V segment lost 2 bases, leaving 4 bases of the junction unmatched. This CDR3 contains 16 residues. The germline CDR1 and CDR2 sequences are MNHEY and SVGAGI. CDR3 sequence: CASSYPRLAGGNEQFF. The CDR3 coding sequence is TGTGCCAGCAGTTACCCCCGACTAGCGGGAGGGAATGAGCAGTTCTTC.

The chain uses TRBV3-1 and TRBJ1-2, with no clear D. Trimming shortened V by 0 bases and J by 2 bases, and 13 bases separated the two germline ends. From germline, CDR1 is LGHDT and CDR2 YNNKEL (reference sequence). CDR3 length: 16 amino acids. The CDR3 spells CASSQDRGRSNYGYTF. CDR3 nucleotides: TGTGCCAGCAGCCAAGATCGCGGACGGTCAAACTATGGCTACACCTTC. Together with reference TRBV3-1 and TRBJ1-2, the CDR3 gives the full variable domain: DTAVSQTPKYLVTQMGNDKSIKCEQNLGHDTMYWYKQDSKKFLKIMFSYNNKELIINETVPNRFSPKSPDKAHLNLHINSLELGDSAVYFCASSQDRGRSNYGYTFGSGTRLTVV.

The chain combines TRBV30 with TRBJ1-1; no definite D call. Germline assignment: CDR1 GTSNPN and CDR2 SVGIG (reference sequence). The CDR3 totals 14 residues. With 7 bases removed from V and 0 bases from J, the gap between germline ends came to 15 bases. The CDR3 nucleotides read TGTGCCTCCACTCTCTATATTGTGAACACTGAAGCTTTCTTT. Encoded protein: CASTLYIVNTEAFF.

V is TRBV27 and J is TRBJ2-1; possibly TRBD1 for D (5 bases). This CDR3 spans 14 amino acids. Germline values: CDR1 MNHEY, CDR2 SMNVEV (reference sequence). Between the trimmed V and J ends, which lost 7 bases and 6 bases, there was a span of 16 bases. Here the CDR3 reads CASNQFRGGNEQFF. The CDR3, as DNA: TGTGCCAGCAACCAGTTTAGGGGCGGCAATGAGCAGTTCTTC.

This chain uses TRBV7-6 with TRBJ2-1, with a weak D call TRBD1 (5 bases). CDR1 is SGHVS and CDR2 is FNYEAQ in the germline V gene. Trimming shortened V by 5 bases and J by 7 bases, and 27 bases separated the two germline ends. There are 18 residues in the CDR3. CDR3 sequence (DNA): TGTGCCAGCAGCCCCCACCCAATAGGGGTCCCTCGGCCAAATGAGCAGTTCTTC. This sequence encodes CASSPHPIGVPRPNEQFF.

This chain connects TRBV20-1 to TRBJ2-3; perhaps TRBD2 as D (6 bases). Deletions cut 0 bases from V and 2 bases from J, with 18 bases between. CDR1 and CDR2 (germline): DFQATT, SNEGSKA (reference sequence). The CDR3 runs 17 residues. The CDR3 loop is CSARDPLGRSYTDTQYF. In DNA, the CDR3 is TGCAGTGCTAGAGACCCCCTAGGGAGGAGTTACACAGATACGCAGTATTTT.

The V call is TRBV5-1, the J call TRBJ2-7; TRBD1 is a possible D gene (5 bases). Between the trimmed V and J ends, which lost 2 bases and 4 bases, there was a span of 13 bases. The CDR3 contains 14 residues. Germline CDR1 reads SGHRS; CDR2 reads YFSETQ. The CDR3, as DNA: TGCGCCAGCAGCTTCGATAGGGCAGGGTACGAGCAGTACTTC. As protein: CASSFDRAGYEQYF.

A single count supports this clonotype. The chain recombines TRBV7-8 with TRBJ2-4; 9 nucleotides match TRBD2. The end of the DNA aligns better with TRBJ2-7, so the J call may be wrong. Germline V gives CDR1 SGHVS, CDR2 FQNEAQ. The CDR3 spans 15 residues. In DNA, the CDR3 is TGTGCCAGCAGCTTAGGGACTAGCGTGACCTACGAGCAGTACTTC. This codes for CASSLGTSVTYEQYF.

The V gene is TRBV3-1, the J gene TRBJ1-2; D gene unclear. V was trimmed by 5 bases and J by 8 bases, leaving 21 bases between them. The length of the CDR3 is 15 residues. The germline gives CDR1 LGHDT, CDR2 YNNKEL (reference sequence). As DNA, the CDR3 is TGTGCCAGCAGCTCGCCCAGGACTCTCAGGAGGGGCTACACCTTC. Translated, it gives CASSSPRTLRRGYTF.

J is TRBJ2-5 and V is TRBV7-2; D might be TRBD1 or TRBD2, each matching 5 bases. Trimming pared 3 bases from V and 5 bases from J, leaving 13 bases between. This CDR3 is built from 14 residues. The germline V gene encodes CDR1 SGHTA and CDR2 FQGNSA. In DNA, the CDR3 is TGTGCCAGCAGCTTTCTCGGGGCGCCGGAGACCCAGTACTTC. Residues: CASSFLGAPETQYF.